Sequencing of this T cell receptor (beta chain) was carried out in a study of T cell responses to AZD1222 COVID-19 vaccine. General observations from the study: Reports say nearly half of spike-specific TCRs go after unmutated variant regions. The span of vaccine-associated CD4 TCRs extended across spike, with dominance at 160-218 and 743-854.

Using immunoSEQ multiplex PCR, the repertoire was profiled, and TCRdb retains in-frame clones only, with some absent. The data contain around 100,000 clones, roughly four fifths of them singletons. As concerns this clone: The antigen is unknown.

The CDR3 has 14 amino acids. Per germline, CDR1 MGHRA and CDR2 YSYEKL. V lost 4 bases to trimming and J lost 2 bases, with 12 bases between them. Source: peripheral blood, taken on day 0 of AZD1222 vaccination. This chain connects TRBV4-1 to TRBJ2-7; possibly TRBD1 or TRBD2 for D (5 bases each). This clonotype originated in an adult in good health. The CDR3 region is CASSLGAGTYEQYF. The CDR3 nucleotides read TGCGCCAGCAGCCTAGGGGCGGGTACCTACGAGCAGTACTTC.